Listed below are T cell receptor beta chains from one sample, sequenced in a study of control samples from healthy donors and cancer patients. Repertoires were generated with immunoSEQ multiplex PCR, while TCRdb's copy carries only in-frame clones and drops some. The sample carries 77,000 or so clones, around 92% recorded once. The material sequenced was blood. The receptors stem from a man younger than 45 in good health. CDR3s include the opening cysteine and the closing phenylalanine or tryptophan.

j_call v_call cdr3_length cdr3_aa
TRBJ2-7 TRBV25-1 15 CASSEGGVSSYEQYF
TRBJ2-3 TRBV6-5 15 CASTASPTRLNTQYF
TRBJ1-1 TRBV21-1 17 CASSKVRGLAWSTEAFF
TRBJ2-4 TRBV7-9 18 CASSLVDFRFPAKNIQYF
TRBJ1-6 TRBV27 17 CASSLRDASSYNSPLHF
TRBJ1-1 TRBV12-5 15 CASGLSRSEAFEAFF
TRBJ1-3 TRBV10-3 14 CAISLTGDGNTIYF
TRBJ2-7 TRBV3-1/TRBV3-2 12 CASSQDWHEQYF
TRBJ1-4 TRBV9 16 CASSIRPTGVNEKLFF
TRBJ1-2 TRBV5-1 15 CASTPGGGGDSGYTF
TRBJ2-7 TRBV9 15 CASSVGGQVSSEQYF
TRBJ2-7 TRBV18 15 CASSPRWDGGNEQYF
TRBJ1-2 TRBV9 15 CASSSYSGEFYGYTF
TRBJ2-1 TRBV7-3 15 CASSLRSGGRNEQFF
TRBJ2-3 TRBV7-2 16 CASSQRTSPGSIQQYF
TRBJ2-2 TRBV5-1 14 CASRGGSDTGELFF
TRBJ1-6 TRBV27 14 CASSSGRYNSPLHF
TRBJ2-5 TRBV6-5 13 CAIRTGDGETQYF
TRBJ1-3 TRBV6-6 16 CASTDTWGVSGNTIYF
TRBJ2-5 TRBV6-2/TRBV6-3 14 CASSSGTGGGTQYF
TRBJ2-1 TRBV5-4 17 CASSLELAGRDYNEQFF
TRBJ1-1 TRBV18 13 CASSSVTASEAFF
TRBJ2-2 TRBV7-6 19 CASSLLIGLPGVNTGELFF
TRBJ1-1 TRBV4-1 15 CASSNGVGRNTEAFF
TRBJ1-2 TRBV5-4 16 CASSSGSSSRNYGYTF